Here is one T cell receptor (beta chain) with its context. Its antigen remains unidentified. The authors made the TRB cDNA libraries by 5' RACE using UMI labels. After re-calling the 5' RACE reads, TCRdb lists one entry per CDR3 protein, DNA absent. The table lists about 150,000 distinct CDR3 sequences. A CD45RO-CCR7+CD27+CD95- profile was what naive CD8+ T cells displayed. This record comes from a study of CXCR3-negative and CXCR3-positive naive CD8 T cells. Across the study: The libraries together contributed 120 million to 150 million TRB reads, each supplying about 1.5 +/- 0.3 million.

Points from the study as a whole: Researchers reported similar TRBV-TRBJ usage in naive CXCR3-negative and CXCR3-positive cells, though memory differed. Each naive subset displayed comparably high diversity, whereas memory CD8+ cells displayed much lower diversity. Naive cells with CXCR3 showed TRB CDR3s that were more hydrophobic than those in CXCR3-negative naive cells.

CDR1 is LNHDA and CDR2 is SQIVND in the germline V gene (reference sequence). The CDR3 sequence is 17 residues long. The clonotype comes from a human donor in good health. Some clones in this sample may be carry-over from other donors' samples. The chain links TRBV19 to TRBJ2-1; the D call from TCRdb, TRBD2, cannot be confirmed without DNA. Source material: naive CXCR3+ CD8+ T cells from blood. The subset denotes: CD45RO-CCR7+CD27+CD95- naive CD8+ T cells expressing CXCR3 (TNR3+). The CDR3 spells CASSIYEGGSNYNEQFF.